These 26 T cell receptor beta chains share one sample of origin, sequenced in a study of T cell repertoires in cytomegalovirus infection (dated by TCRdb to the late 2010s). In light of the paper, this sample's treatment or condition label describes: in vitro stimulation with specific CMV peptide epitopes to enrich CMV-specific T cells. For these TCRs, the target antigens are not known. Sequenced using an Illumina HiSeq 1500. TCRdb passed the public sequencing reads through fastp at Q25 and MiXCR, retaining productive beta sequences. Rows are unified per CDR3 protein, each entry keeping the most common DNA and genes. Here the sample has over 250,000 distinct CDR3 sequences; 22% occur a single time. The ten largest account for roughly a fifth of the sample. The sequencing here drew on cultured PBMCs, taken from culture after CMV antigen stimulation. The receptors derive from a human donor in good health (CMV status not recorded). Some clones in this sample may be carry-over from other donors' samples.

This clonotype has ten or more counts. The chain has TRBV4-3 and TRBJ2-1; 10 bases are a match to TRBD2. The CDR3 extends over 18 amino acids. The trim removed 0 bases at V and 2 bases at J, leaving 7 bases unmatched. Germline assignment: CDR1 LGHNA and CDR2 YSLEER. CDR3 nucleotide sequence: TGCGCCAGCAGCCAAGAAGCCCCCCTAGCGGGAGCCTACAATGAGCAGTTCTTC. Residues: CASSQEAPLAGAYNEQFF.

In its sample, this clonotype was seen a few times. The chain has TRBV18 and TRBJ1-6; a possible D gene is TRBD1 (6 bases). Between the trimmed V and J ends, which lost 3 bases and 7 bases, there was a span of 13 bases. CDR1 KGHSH and CDR2 LQKENI come from the germline V gene. The CDR3 is 15 amino acids. This CDR3 is CASSPRTATNSPLHF. CDR3 coding DNA: TGTGCCAGCTCACCTCGGACAGCTACAAATTCACCCCTCCACTTT.

The rearrangement joins TRBV6-2 or TRBV6-3 to TRBJ2-5, with D hard to call. V lost 0 bases and J 4 bases, leaving 9 bases between the germline ends. CDR3 length equals 14 residues. Germline values: CDR1 MNHEY, CDR2 SVGEGT. The CDR3 reads CASSYSQSRETQYF. The DNA of the CDR3 is TGTGCCAGCAGTTACTCACAGTCTAGAGAGACCCAGTACTTC.

Ten or more counts support this clonotype. The J gene is TRBJ1-1, the V gene TRBV7-8; D is unclear. There are 16 residues in the CDR3. V shed 0 bases and J shed 0 bases, with 11 bases lying between them. Germline CDR1 and CDR2: SGHVS and FQNEAQ. CDR3 nucleotides: TGTGCCAGCAGCTTAGCCCTGTTGCGGATGAACACTGAAGCTTTCTTT. This sequence encodes CASSLALLRMNTEAFF.

The chain uses TRBV20-1 and TRBJ2-1; D is unclear. The V and J ends lost 0 bases and 3 bases respectively, with 9 bases between them. This CDR3 spans 14 amino acids. Germline assignment: CDR1 DFQATT and CDR2 SNEGSKA (reference sequence). The CDR3 DNA sequence: TGCAGTGCTAGAGATTGGTCCCGCTACAATGAGCAGTTCTTC. Residues: CSARDWSRYNEQFF.

This clonotype has more than one count but fewer than ten. The chain recombines TRBV4-2 with TRBJ1-6; no clear D. V dropped 2 bases and J dropped 9 bases, with 17 bases sitting between them. The CDR3 spans 16 residues. Germline V gives CDR1 LGHNA, CDR2 YNFKEQ. In DNA, the CDR3 is TGTGCCAGCAGCCAAAGGTCAAAAACGACGGGTTCACCCCTCCACTTT. Protein sequence: CASSQRSKTTGSPLHF.

This clonotype was observed a few times. The chain combines TRBV5-6 with TRBJ1-1; tentative D call: TRBD1 (5 bases). Germline values: CDR1 SGHDT, CDR2 YYEEEE. The CDR3 length is 16 residues. The germline V and J ends were trimmed by 3 bases and 2 bases, with 17 bases remaining between them. Here the CDR3 reads CASSSLGVTLNTEAFF. CDR3 in DNA: TGTGCCAGCAGCTCCTTGGGGGTCACACTTAACACTGAAGCTTTCTTT.

This clonotype was seen many times. The chain couples TRBV7-2 to TRBJ2-5; D not resolved. Trimming removed 0 bases from V and 3 bases from J, with 5 bases in between. The germline gives CDR1 SGHTA, CDR2 FQGNSA. CDR3 size: 13 residues. The CDR3 protein is CASSLARKETQYF. In nucleotides, the CDR3 is TGTGCCAGCAGCTTAGCTAGGAAAGAGACCCAGTACTTC.

The chain is built from TRBV6-4 and TRBJ2-1; 10 bases are shared with TRBD1. The CDR3 contains 13 residues. CDR1 MRHNA and CDR2 SNTAGT come from the germline V gene. V lost 8 bases and J lost 3; bases outside the gene matches: 1. CDR3 residues: CASGTGVYNEQFF. In DNA, the CDR3 is TGTGCCAGCGGGACAGGGGTCTACAATGAGCAGTTCTTC.

The DNA for the CDR3 is TGTGCCAGTAGTACAATCGGACTAGCGGATAGCTCCTACAATGAGCAGTTCTTC. Translating it yields CASSTIGLADSSYNEQFF. J is TRBJ2-1 and V is TRBV19, with TRBD2 matching 10 bases. This CDR3 has 18 amino acids. V dropped 4 bases and J dropped 0; count of bases not matched to a gene: 9. Germline V gene data show CDR1 as LNHDA and CDR2 as SQIVND (reference sequence).

The chain combines TRBV6-6 with TRBJ2-7, with TRBD1 matching 9 bases. The germline V gene has CDR1 MNHNY and CDR2 SVGAGI (reference sequence). Trimming cost V 5 bases and J 5 bases; bases outside gene matches: 10. The CDR3 extends over 15 amino acids. In DNA form, the CDR3 reads TGTGCCAGCAGTAACCCGGGACAGGGTAACCACGAGCAGTACGTC. Protein: CASSNPGQGNHEQYV.

The chain joins TRBV5-6 to TRBJ2-5; D not certain. The V gene lost 1 base and the J gene lost 5 bases, with 15 bases spanning the gap. CDR1 and CDR2 from the germline V gene are SGHDT and YYEEEE. The CDR3 extends over 15 amino acids. CDR3 sequence: CASSLFAPTYETQYF. The DNA of the CDR3 is TGTGCCAGCAGCTTGTTTGCCCCTACCTACGAGACCCAGTACTTC.

In this sample, this clonotype turned up once. CDR3 coding DNA: TGTGCCAGCAGAGAGCCAGGAAACTATGGCTACACCTTC. Residues: CASREPGNYGYTF. The gene calls are TRBV28 and TRBJ1-2; D is uncertain. The CDR3 has 13 residues. CDR1 and CDR2 (germline): MDHEN, SYDVKM. V dropped 6 bases and J dropped 2 bases, with 10 bases sitting between them.

The sample holds a few counts of this clonotype. This rearrangement joins TRBV6-6 to TRBJ2-7; D possibly corresponds to TRBD1 (5 bases). Germline V gene lookup returns CDR1 MNHNY and CDR2 SVGAGI (reference sequence). V lost 0 bases and J lost 6, with 9 bases in between. CDR3 length equals 13 residues. CDR3 coding DNA: TGTGCCAGCAGTTACTCGTTAGGGGCCGAGCAGTACGTC. Protein: CASSYSLGAEQYV.

This clonotype has at least ten counts. As DNA, the CDR3 is TGTGCCCCCAGGTCCAGGCAGGAGTCCTACGAGCAGTACGTC. This encodes CAPRSRQESYEQYV. J is TRBJ2-7 and V is TRBV6-1; D gene unclear. This CDR3 is built from 14 residues. CDR1 and CDR2 (germline): MNHNS, SASEGT. Trimming took off 11 bases at V and 1 base at J, with 18 bases between the two ends.

This CDR3 reads CSAGGTSGQGDTQYF. As DNA, the CDR3 is TGCAGTGCGGGAGGAACTAGCGGCCAGGGAGATACGCAGTATTTT. The chain uses TRBV20-1 and TRBJ2-3; 8 bases are a match to TRBD2. The length of the CDR3 is 15 residues. With V trimmed by 6 bases and J by 5 bases, 13 bases remained unmatched. Per germline, CDR1 DFQATT and CDR2 SNEGSKA (reference sequence).

This clonotype was seen a single time. This chain links TRBV20-1 with TRBJ2-5; 11 nucleotides agree with TRBD2. With V trimmed by 2 bases and J by 2 bases, 4 bases remained unmatched. The length of the CDR3 is 15 residues. The V gene's germline CDR1 is DFQATT and CDR2 SNEGSKA (reference sequence). The CDR3 region is CSARILAGVQETQYF. The DNA for the CDR3 is TGCAGTGCTAGAATACTAGCGGGAGTTCAAGAGACCCAGTACTTC.

The rearrangement joins TRBV12-3 or TRBV12-4 to TRBJ1-5; no definite D call. The CDR3 is made up of 14 amino acids. Trimming took off 7 bases at V and 0 bases at J, with 10 bases between the two ends. The CDR3 reads CASTDGGSNQPQHF. Here the CDR3 DNA reads TGTGCCAGCACTGACGGAGGTAGCAATCAGCCCCAGCATTTT.

The gene calls are TRBV20-1 and TRBJ2-1; D possibly corresponds to TRBD1 (6 bases). Trimming left V 7 bases short and J 0 bases short, with 10 bases between. This CDR3 comprises 13 residues. The V gene's germline CDR1 is DFQATT and CDR2 SNEGSKA (reference sequence). The CDR3 sequence: CSVRGSSYNEQFF. The CDR3 nucleotides read TGCAGTGTTAGGGGGAGCTCCTACAATGAGCAGTTCTTC.

The V gene is TRBV4-3, the J gene TRBJ1-2; no reliable D call. V lost 0 bases, J lost 4 bases, and 9 bases lay in between. The CDR3 runs 14 residues. CDR1 and CDR2 (germline): LGHNA, YSLEER. The CDR3 region is CASSQERGPYGYTF. For the CDR3, the DNA is TGCGCCAGCAGCCAAGAAAGAGGGCCCTATGGCTACACCTTC.

The rearrangement joins TRBV19 to TRBJ1-1; D gene ambiguous. The germline V gene encodes CDR1 LNHDA and CDR2 SQIVND (reference sequence). V lost 6 bases, J lost 2 bases, and 16 bases lay in between. The CDR3 spans 15 residues. CDR3 bases: TGTGCCAGTAGCACTCTTAGAGGGATAAACACTGAAGCTTTCTTT. Translation: CASSTLRGINTEAFF.

The chain is built from TRBV7-9 and TRBJ2-1, with a tentative D call TRBD2 (5 bases). This CDR3 contains 11 residues. The germline V gene encodes CDR1 SEHNR and CDR2 FQNEAQ (reference sequence). V lost 7 bases and J lost 9, with 10 bases in between. CDR3 loop: CASNGGVEQFF. The DNA of the CDR3 is TGTGCCAGCAACGGAGGCGTTGAGCAGTTCTTC.

This clonotype has a count of ten or more. The rearrangement uses TRBV7-3 and TRBJ2-5, with 10 bases aligning to TRBD2. The length of the CDR3 is 15 residues. Per germline, CDR1 SGHTA and CDR2 FQGTGA. With V trimmed by 3 bases and J by 5 bases, 6 bases remained unmatched. In DNA, the CDR3 is TGTGCCAGCAGCTTGGGAGCGGGAGGGTTGGAGACCCAGTACTTC. Amino acid sequence: CASSLGAGGLETQYF.

This clonotype occurred a few times. CDR3 sequence reads: CSASEDAEKGQFF. CDR3 DNA sequence: TGCAGTGCTTCGGAGGACGCAGAAAAAGGGCAGTTCTTC. The rearrangement links TRBV20-1 to TRBJ2-1, with D tentatively TRBD2 (5 bases). V lost 5 bases, J lost 12 bases, and 20 bases lay in between. Germline-derived CDR1 and CDR2 are DFQATT and SNEGSKA (reference sequence). This CDR3 is built from 13 residues.

The rearrangement uses TRBV6-5 and TRBJ2-2; 8 bases line up with TRBD1. The CDR3 consists of 15 residues. V gave up 9 bases and J gave up 1 base; unmatched junction bases: 7. Germline V gene data show CDR1 as MNHEY and CDR2 as SVGAGI. The CDR3 DNA reads as TGTGCCAGTCAATCCGGGACAGGGAACACCGGGGAGCTGTTTTTT. Translation: CASQSGTGNTGELFF.

The V and J genes are TRBV12-3 or TRBV12-4 and TRBJ2-2; maybe TRBD1 (5 bases). CDR3 length: 12 amino acids. V was pared by 7 bases and J by 5 bases, with 8 bases between. Written as DNA, the CDR3 is TGTGCCAGCACCCAGGGAACCGGGGAGCTGTTTTTT. It yields the protein CASTQGTGELFF.